This is a list of T cell receptor beta chains from one sample in a study of cytomegalovirus exposure and HLA in healthy donors. TCRdb keeps only in-frame clones here, not all; method: immunoSEQ multiplex PCR. Of 40,000 to 55,000 clones in the sample, approximately 70% are singletons; the top ten hold roughly 3%. The sequencing input was PBMCs. These receptors were collected from a man aged 18 to 29 in good health and CMV-seronegative. The CDR3 runs from the conserved cysteine through the conserved F or W. D genes are given only for firm matches. Size tells how often a clone was seen (once, few, many) or the class of an expanded clone, and some rows leave it out.

size	J	V	D	DNA	CDR3
NA	TRBJ2-5	TRBV7-8	TRBD2	TGTGCCAGCAGCACCCGACTAGCCTGGGAGACCCAGTACTTC	CASSTRLAWETQYF
few	TRBJ2-5	TRBV4-2	NA	TGTGCCAGCAGCCTGGGCCCAGGGATGGAAGAGACCCAGTACTTC	CASSLGPGMEETQYF
NA	TRBJ2-7	TRBV6-6	TRBD1	TGTGCCAGCAGTTTACCCGCCTCAGGGGGAGAGCAGTACTTC	CASSLPASGGEQYF
NA	TRBJ1-5	TRBV28	NA	TGTGCCAGCAGCCCAAGAGGGCACCTTATAGGGCCCCAGCATTTT	CASSPRGHLIGPQHF
NA	TRBJ2-7	TRBV7-8	NA	TGTGCCAGCAGCTTATCCCCATCCTACGAGCAGTACTTC	CASSLSPSYEQYF
few	TRBJ2-5	TRBV7-9	NA	TGTGCCAGCAGCTTATTGGGGGGACAAGAGACCCAGTACTTC	CASSLLGGQETQYF
NA	TRBJ2-7	TRBV5-6	TRBD1	TGTGCCAGCAGCTCCTGGGACAGGGCTAACGAGCAGTACTTC	CASSSWDRANEQYF
NA	TRBJ2-1	TRBV6-5	NA	TGTGCCAGCAGCCCTCCCTCGAGTGGTCACAATGAGCAGTTCTTC	CASSPPSSGHNEQFF
NA	TRBJ2-7	TRBV6-6	NA	TGTGCCAGCAGTTACCAGTACTACGAGCAGTACTTC	CASSYQYYEQYF
NA	TRBJ2-7	TRBV6-6	NA	TGTGCCAGCAGTTACTCGGCCCTAGCCCCCGAGCAGTACTTC	CASSYSALAPEQYF
NA	TRBJ2-7	TRBV27	NA	TGTGCCAGCAGTTTTGCAGTCTCCTACGAGCAGTACTTC	CASSFAVSYEQYF
NA	TRBJ1-5	TRBV28	NA	TGTGCCAGCAGTTTTCAGGCGTTAGGCAATCAGCCCCAGCATTTT	CASSFQALGNQPQHF
NA	TRBJ1-1	TRBV30	NA	TGTGCCTGGAGTGTACATCACCTTGAAGCTTTCTTT	CAWSVHHLEAFF
NA	TRBJ1-4	TRBV30	NA	TGTGCCTGGAGTGTACAAACTAATGAAAAACTGTTTTTT	CAWSVQTNEKLFF
NA	TRBJ1-2	TRBV30	NA	TGTGCCTGGTCCCCGGAGGGCTCCCGCGGCTACACCTTC	CAWSPEGSRGYTF
NA	TRBJ1-5	TRBV7-9	TRBD1	TGTGCCAGCAGCATAGGGACAGGGAGTGGCAATCAGCCCCAGCATTTT	CASSIGTGSGNQPQHF
NA	TRBJ1-2	TRBV28	NA	TGTGCCAGCAGTTCAGGGTTAAAAGGCTACACCTTC	CASSSGLKGYTF
NA	TRBJ2-5	TRBV15	TRBD1	TGTGCCACCAGCCGAGAGGGACAGGACCAAGAGACCCAGTACTTC	CATSREGQDQETQYF
NA	TRBJ2-7	TRBV4-3	NA	TGCGCCAGCAGCCTGGGGCCCCTTAGCTCCTACGAGCAGTACTTC	CASSLGPLSSYEQYF
NA	TRBJ2-1	TRBV7-7	NA	TGTGCCAGCAGCTTCGGCGGGACCAATGAGCAGTTCTTC	CASSFGGTNEQFF
NA	TRBJ2-5	TRBV30	NA	TGTGCCGGGGGGACAGATCTCCAAGAGACCCAGTACTTC	CAGGTDLQETQYF
NA	TRBJ2-5	TRBV14	TRBD1	TGTGCCAGCAGCCCGTCGGGGACAGGACAAGAGACCCAGTACTTC	CASSPSGTGQETQYF
NA	TRBJ2-7	TRBV28	NA	TGTGCCAGCAGTTTATGGGAACTAGCCCGAAAGCCCTACGAGCAGTACTTC	CASSLWELARKPYEQYF
NA	TRBJ1-4	TRBV4-1	NA	TGCGCCAGCAGCCCGAAGACGGCAGGGCTAGGCGGTGGGAAACTGTTTTTT	CASSPKTAGLGGGKLFF
NA	TRBJ2-2	TRBV6-5	NA	TGTGCCAGCAGTTACGGGGGGTGGAGAACCGGGGAGCTGTTTTTT	CASSYGGWRTGELFF
few	TRBJ2-5	TRBV6-5	TRBD2	TGTGCCAGCAGGGGACTAGCCCACCAAGAGACCCAGTACTTC	CASRGLAHQETQYF
NA	TRBJ1-1	TRBV6-4	TRBD1	TGTGCCAGCAGCCTCGACAGGGCGGCTGAAGCTTTCTTT	CASSLDRAAEAFF
NA	TRBJ2-3	TRBV29-1	TRBD1	TGCAGCGTGGGACAGGGACTGGATACGCAGTATTTT	CSVGQGLDTQYF
NA	TRBJ1-2	TRBV29-1	NA	TGCAGCGTTGAACGCGACTATGGCTACACCTTC	CSVERDYGYTF
NA	TRBJ2-6	TRBV7-8	NA	TGTGCCAGCAGCCCGATACTGGGGCTCTCTGGGGCCAACGTCCTGACTTTC	CASSPILGLSGANVLTF
NA	TRBJ2-2	TRBV29-1	TRBD1	TGCAGCGTCGTTGACAGGGGTCCATTTCCTCACACCGGGGAGCTGTTTTTT	CSVVDRGPFPHTGELFF
NA	TRBJ2-1	TRBV6-5	TRBD2	TGTGCCAGCAGGTCGGGACTAGCGGGAGTTGGTGAGCAGTTCTTC	CASRSGLAGVGEQFF
NA	TRBJ2-1	TRBV6-1	NA	TGTGCCAGCAGTGAATCCTTAGCGGTATCCTACAATGAGCAGTTCTTC	CASSESLAVSYNEQFF
NA	TRBJ2-7	TRBV28	NA	TGTGCCAGCATCGCCCCCCTAGGGGGTAAACGAGACGAGCAGTACTTC	CASIAPLGGKRDEQYF
NA	TRBJ1-1	TRBV6-1	TRBD1	TGTGCCAGCAGTAGGACAGGGTGGGCTGAAGCTTTCTTT	CASSRTGWAEAFF
NA	TRBJ2-3	TRBV30	TRBD2	TGTGCCTGGAGTGTACCCGGGACTAGCGGGAGGGATACGCAGTATTTT	CAWSVPGTSGRDTQYF